A single T cell receptor beta chain is shown here with its context. Its specificity is not known. V was cut by 5 bases and J by 0 bases, with 17 bases left in between. Germline CDR1 and CDR2: MGHRA and YSYEKL. There are 17 residues in the CDR3. This sample is drawn from a study of cytomegalovirus exposure and HLA in healthy donors. The PCR employed 60 Vbeta primers together with 13 Jbeta primers. Profiled with immunoSEQ multiplex PCR; TCRdb holds only in-frame clones, not every one. The sample includes 75,000 to 100,000 clones, less than 85% seen only once; the top ten take 15% to 20%. Whole-study results and caveats: The authors considered a cluster of highly shared sequence variants likely to be a sequencing artifact.

The clonotype comes from a woman aged 55-70 years in good health and CMV-seropositive. The chain links TRBV4-1 to TRBJ2-1; D unclear. Sequenced: PBMCs. Here the CDR3 DNA reads TGCGCCAGCAGCGACGAACCGAGGCGACTCTCCTACAATGAGCAGTTCTTC. Protein: CASSDEPRRLSYNEQFF.